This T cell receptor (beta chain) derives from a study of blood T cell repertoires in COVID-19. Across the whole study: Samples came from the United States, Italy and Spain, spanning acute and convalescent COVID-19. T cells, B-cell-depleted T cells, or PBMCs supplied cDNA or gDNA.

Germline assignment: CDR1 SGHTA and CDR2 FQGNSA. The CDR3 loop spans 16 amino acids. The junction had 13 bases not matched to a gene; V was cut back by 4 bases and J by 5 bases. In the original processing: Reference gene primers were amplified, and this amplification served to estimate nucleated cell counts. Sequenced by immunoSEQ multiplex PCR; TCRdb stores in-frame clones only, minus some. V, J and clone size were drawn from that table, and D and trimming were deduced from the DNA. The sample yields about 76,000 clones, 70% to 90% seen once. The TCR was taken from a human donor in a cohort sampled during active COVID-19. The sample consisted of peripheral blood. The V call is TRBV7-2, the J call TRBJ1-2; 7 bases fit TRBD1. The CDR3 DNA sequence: TGTGCCAGCAGCTGGACATCGGGACAGACCTCTTATGGCTACACCTTC. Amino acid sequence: CASSWTSGQTSYGYTF.